The T cell receptor (beta chain) described here comes from a study of blood T cell repertoires in COVID-19. CDR1 and CDR2 (germline): SGDLS, YYNGEE. The CDR3 length is 16 residues. V was cut by 1 base and J by 1 base, with 14 bases left in between. Profiled with immunoSEQ multiplex PCR; TCRdb holds only in-frame clones, not every one. The repertoire holds 450,000 or so clones, with approximately 90% as singletons. This clone was recorded once. This receptor was identified in a woman in her 40s with COVID-19, enrolled during active disease. This chain uses TRBV9 with TRBJ1-1, with D possibly matching TRBD1 (5 bases). Sequencing was performed on peripheral blood. CDR3 region: CASSVLPNTGNTEAFF. For the CDR3, the DNA is TGTGCCAGCAGCGTACTTCCAAATACAGGGAACACTGAAGCTTTCTTT.